One and the same sample provided the 21 T cell receptor beta chains below, sequenced in a study of T cell repertoires in cytomegalovirus infection. MiXCR, run by TCRdb on the reads, gives a single entry per CDR3 protein. The sample gives 200,000 to 250,000 distinct CDR3 sequences, 22% of which show up once; 18% is in the top ten. Sequenced input: CD8+ T cells from PBMCs. These receptors originate from a human donor in good health (CMV status not recorded). Some clones in this sample may be carry-over from other donors' samples.

This chain joins TRBV4-1 and TRBJ2-3; D possibly corresponds to TRBD1 (6 bases). Germline CDR1 reads MGHRA; CDR2 reads YSYEKL. CDR3 size: 14 residues. Trimming took 3 bases from V and 3 from J, leaving 10 bases between them. The CDR3 spells CASSQGATTDTQYF. For the CDR3, the DNA is TGCGCCAGCAGCCAGGGGGCTACTACAGATACGCAGTATTTT.

This clonotype was seen a few times. The chain uses TRBV7-9 and TRBJ2-7; 10 bases agree with TRBD1. Per germline, CDR1 SEHNR and CDR2 FQNEAQ (reference sequence). This CDR3 is built from 17 residues. V lost 6 bases, J lost 6 bases, and 17 bases stayed unmatched. The CDR3 bases are TGTGCCAGCAGTTCCTTGGTCGCGGGACAGGGGAACCCCGAGCAGTACTTC. Amino acids: CASSSLVAGQGNPEQYF.

This chain connects TRBV20-1 to TRBJ2-7; 9 nucleotides match TRBD1. CDR3 length: 13 amino acids. V was pared by 6 bases and J by 5 bases, with 8 bases of the junction left unmatched. Germline assignment: CDR1 DFQATT and CDR2 SNEGSKA (reference sequence). The CDR3 DNA follows: TGCAGTGCGGCCGGGACAGGGCCCCACGAGCAGTACTTC. Residues: CSAAGTGPHEQYF.

V is TRBV20-1 and J is TRBJ1-1, with D possibly matching TRBD1 (5 bases). The CDR3 consists of 15 residues. In germline, CDR1 is DFQATT, CDR2 SNEGSKA (reference sequence). V lost 0 bases and J 2 bases, leaving 13 bases between the germline ends. CDR3 in amino acids: CSARDPQQGNTEAFF. The CDR3 nucleotides read TGCAGTGCTAGAGACCCACAGCAGGGCAACACTGAAGCTTTCTTT.

This clonotype was counted only a few times. The chain carries TRBV20-1 and TRBJ2-1; D not resolved. The V end was cut by 0 bases, the J end by 6 bases, with 18 bases between. The CDR3 length is 16 residues. The V gene's germline CDR1 is DFQATT and CDR2 SNEGSKA (reference sequence). The CDR3 DNA is TGCAGTGCTAGAGATCTGGCGGACCCCGGCACCAATGAGCAGTTCTTC. Its protein product is CSARDLADPGTNEQFF.

This chain links TRBV7-8 with TRBJ1-3; D might be TRBD1 (5 bases). Germline values: CDR1 SGHVS, CDR2 FQNEAQ. The CDR3 totals 16 residues. V was pared by 5 bases and J by 0 bases, with 14 bases between. CDR3 sequence: CASSQGAMLSGNTIYF. The CDR3 region has the DNA TGTGCCAGCAGCCAAGGGGCGATGCTCTCTGGAAACACCATATATTTT.

The chain recombines TRBV12-3 or TRBV12-4 with TRBJ2-6, with 7 positions matching TRBD1. This CDR3 spans 15 amino acids. The V gene end was trimmed by 7 bases and the J gene end by 2 bases; junction bases not matched to a gene: 5. CDR3 region: CASNPTGAGANVLTF. The CDR3 DNA reads as TGTGCCAGCAATCCAACAGGGGCTGGGGCCAACGTCCTGACTTTC.

This clonotype was seen a few times. The V and J genes are TRBV7-9 and TRBJ2-3; D is possibly TRBD2 (7 bases). The CDR3 runs 15 residues. The germline gives CDR1 SEHNR, CDR2 FQNEAQ (reference sequence). V lost 2 bases to trimming and J lost 5 bases, with 14 bases between them. The chain's CDR3 is CASSLTGGRGDTQYF. CDR3 DNA: TGTGCCAGCAGCTTAACGGGGGGCAGGGGAGATACGCAGTATTTT.

In its sample, this clonotype was seen a few times. This chain links TRBV28 with TRBJ1-5, with 8 positions matching TRBD1. The J segment lost 5 bases and the V segment lost 6 bases, leaving 9 bases of the junction unmatched. The CDR3 contains 15 residues. Germline CDR1 and CDR2: MDHEN and SYDVKM. The CDR3 protein is CASRPLTGADQPQHF. CDR3 nucleotides: TGTGCCAGCAGGCCCCTGACAGGGGCGGATCAGCCCCAGCATTTT. The entire variable domain, with the rest obtained from reference TRBV28 and TRBJ1-5, is as follows: DVKVTQSSRYLVKRTGEKVFLECVQDMDHENMFWYRQDPGLGLRLIYFSYDVKMKEKGDIPEGYSVSREKKERFSLILESASTNQTSMYLCASRPLTGADQPQHFGDGTRLSIL.

V and J are TRBV20-1 and TRBJ1-5; a possible D gene is TRBD1 (5 bases). The V gene lost 3 bases and the J gene lost 7 bases, with 19 bases spanning the gap. Germline assignment: CDR1 DFQATT and CDR2 SNEGSKA (reference sequence). The CDR3 is made up of 15 amino acids. The CDR3 nucleotides are TGCAGTGCTAGCTTCAGGGTGGGGTTGGGACAGCCCCAGCATTTT. Amino acids: CSASFRVGLGQPQHF.

This sequence joins TRBV6-6 and TRBJ1-1; D is unresolved. CDR1 is MNHNY and CDR2 is SVGAGI in the germline V gene (reference sequence). The CDR3 totals 14 residues. Trimming stripped 6 bases from V and 5 bases from J, with 16 bases between. Here the CDR3 DNA reads TGTGCCAGCAGGGAGTCGCAGGTTTGGACTGAAGCTTTCTTT. Protein: CASRESQVWTEAFF.

This clonotype was seen a handful of times. CDR3 nucleotide sequence: TGTGCCAGCAGTCCCCGGGGGGCCAACGTCCTGACTTTC. Translating it yields CASSPRGANVLTF. V usage is TRBV27 and J usage is TRBJ2-6, with D unresolved. Trimming pared 5 bases from V and 4 bases from J, leaving 6 bases between. Germline loops: CDR1 MNHEY, CDR2 SMNVEV (reference sequence). CDR3 length: 13 amino acids.

The V call is TRBV2, the J call TRBJ1-2, with 7 nucleotides matching TRBD1. There are 15 residues in the CDR3. V lost 2 bases and J lost 6; bases outside the gene matches: 9. Germline V gene data show CDR1 as SNHLY and CDR2 as FYNNEI. In DNA form, the CDR3 reads TGTGCCAGCAGTGAAATCCGACAGGGCCATAATGGCTACACCTTC. Translating it yields CASSEIRQGHNGYTF.

The chain recombines TRBV12-3 or TRBV12-4 with TRBJ1-1; D call uncertain. The germline V and J ends were trimmed by 5 bases and 4 bases, with 14 bases remaining between them. CDR3 length: 14 residues. The CDR3, as DNA: TGTGCCAGCAGTCCGGGATCAGAGGGCACTGAAGCTTTCTTT. Protein: CASSPGSEGTEAFF.

This chain links TRBV20-1 with TRBJ1-6; D unclear. The CDR3 sequence is 15 residues long. Between the trimmed V and J ends, which lost 0 bases and 7 bases, there was a span of 13 bases. Germline lookup yields CDR1 DFQATT and CDR2 SNEGSKA (reference sequence). The CDR3 sequence is CSARDETYVNSPLHF. CDR3 DNA: TGCAGTGCTAGAGACGAGACTTACGTGAATTCACCCCTCCACTTT.

This clonotype came up a few times. V usage is TRBV7-9 and J usage is TRBJ1-3; D remains unclear. V gave up 4 bases and J gave up 0 bases, with 7 bases separating them. The CDR3 runs 14 residues. Germline values: CDR1 SEHNR, CDR2 FQNEAQ (reference sequence). CDR3 amino acids: CASSSTDSGNTIYF. For the CDR3, the DNA is TGTGCCAGCAGCTCCACCGACTCTGGAAACACCATATATTTT.

The chain employs TRBV28 and TRBJ2-5; unclear D gene. V dropped 2 bases and J dropped 1 base, with 11 bases sitting between them. CDR1 is MDHEN and CDR2 is SYDVKM in the germline V gene. There are 15 residues in the CDR3. CDR3 protein: CASSLVTSPQETQYF. CDR3 coding DNA: TGTGCCAGCAGTTTAGTTACGAGTCCCCAAGAGACCCAGTACTTC.

This clonotype showed up many times. The chain is built from TRBV7-2 and TRBJ2-7, with 9 bases lining up with TRBD2. V lost 1 base to trimming and J lost 4 bases; unmatched junction nucleotides: 5. Germline CDR1 is SGHTA and CDR2 is FQGNSA. The CDR3 runs to 15 residues. CDR3 amino acids: CASSLVAGGLYEQYF. The CDR3 DNA reads as TGTGCCAGCAGCTTAGTGGCGGGGGGGCTATACGAGCAGTACTTC.

The chain links TRBV28 to TRBJ2-5; D perhaps matches TRBD1 (6 bases). The CDR3 runs to 14 residues. CDR1 is MDHEN and CDR2 is SYDVKM in the germline V gene. The germline V and J ends were trimmed by 4 bases and 1 base, with 10 bases remaining between them. The CDR3 DNA follows: TGTGCCAGCAGTTCCCAGACAGGCCAAGAGACCCAGTACTTC. This sequence encodes CASSSQTGQETQYF.

A few counts support this clonotype. The J gene is TRBJ1-1, the V gene TRBV28, with D tentatively TRBD1 (5 bases). Between the trimmed V and J ends, which lost 3 bases and 3 bases, there was a span of 11 bases. The V gene's germline CDR1 is MDHEN and CDR2 SYDVKM. This CDR3 is 14 amino acids long. The CDR3 region has the DNA TGTGCCAGCAGTTTTGCAGGGCTGGACACTGAAGCTTTCTTT. This codes for CASSFAGLDTEAFF.

This chain connects TRBV15 to TRBJ2-1; 7 bases line up with TRBD2. CDR3 length equals 16 residues. Germline assignment: CDR1 LNHNV and CDR2 YYDKDF (reference sequence). V trimming: 5 bases; J trimming: 3 bases; junction bases outside the gene matches: 10. The CDR3 is CATSLEVGGGYNEQFF. Here the CDR3 DNA reads TGTGCCACCAGCCTAGAGGTGGGCGGGGGCTACAATGAGCAGTTCTTC. Full variable domain (remainder filled in from reference TRBV15 and TRBJ2-1): DAMVIQNPRYQVTQFGKPVTLSCSQTLNHNVMYWYQQKSSQAPKLLFHYYDKDFNNEADTPDNFQSRRPNTSFCFLDIRSPGLGDTAMYLCATSLEVGGGYNEQFFGPGTRLTVL.